The present entry profiles one T cell receptor (beta chain) with its context. The data derive from a study of T cell responses to AZD1222 COVID-19 vaccine. The method was immunoSEQ multiplex PCR; TCRdb's version includes in-frame clones alone and lacks a portion of them. The sample holds 40,000 to 50,000 clones, about 91% seen once. This CDR3 spans 13 amino acids. Per the germline V gene, CDR1 is SGHTA and CDR2 is FQGNSA. V lost 5 bases to trimming and J lost 7 bases, with 12 bases between them. The chain employs TRBV7-2 and TRBJ1-5, with D possibly being TRBD1 (6 bases). This receptor was taken from an adult who received the AZD1222 COVID-19 vaccine. Sequencing used peripheral blood, obtained 28 days after the second AZD1222 dose. CDR3 sequence (DNA): TGTGCCAGCAGCAGACAGGAGGACCAGCCCCAGCATTTT. It yields the protein CASSRQEDQPQHF.